This T cell receptor (beta chain) was captured by sequencing in a study of read filtering for tumor transcriptome and immune sequencing. Study at large: Per sample, TCR-region reads ranged about 3.5 to 11 million by IR-seq, 85 to 1273 by RNA-seq. General study points: Single-read clonotypes: approximately 87% of IR-seq clonotypes (about 4% of reads), 74.6% of RNA-seq clonotypes (roughly 49% of reads). Correlation between methods rose after single-read clonotypes were removed.

This library used about 360 ng RNA and molecular barcoded adaptors spanning alpha/delta and beta/gamma chains. TCRdb reanalysed the reads using MiXCR and keeps one entry per CDR3 protein. The sample yields around 50,000 distinct CDR3 sequences, roughly 20% seen once. This clonotype was observed at least ten times. No antigen is known for it. The CDR3 has 16 residues. Germline V gene data show CDR1 as MRHNA and CDR2 as SNTAGT. Trimming cost V 2 bases and J 6 bases; bases outside gene matches: 9. This TCR was recovered from a donor over 35 with multiple myeloma. The rearrangement joins TRBV6-4 to TRBJ1-5, with 8 nucleotides matching TRBD1. Source material: a population of CD138-negative cells sorted from bone marrow. DNA for the CDR3: TGTGCCAGCAGTGACAAAGGACAGGGAATGAGTCAGCCCCAGCATTTT. Translation: CASSDKGQGMSQPQHF.